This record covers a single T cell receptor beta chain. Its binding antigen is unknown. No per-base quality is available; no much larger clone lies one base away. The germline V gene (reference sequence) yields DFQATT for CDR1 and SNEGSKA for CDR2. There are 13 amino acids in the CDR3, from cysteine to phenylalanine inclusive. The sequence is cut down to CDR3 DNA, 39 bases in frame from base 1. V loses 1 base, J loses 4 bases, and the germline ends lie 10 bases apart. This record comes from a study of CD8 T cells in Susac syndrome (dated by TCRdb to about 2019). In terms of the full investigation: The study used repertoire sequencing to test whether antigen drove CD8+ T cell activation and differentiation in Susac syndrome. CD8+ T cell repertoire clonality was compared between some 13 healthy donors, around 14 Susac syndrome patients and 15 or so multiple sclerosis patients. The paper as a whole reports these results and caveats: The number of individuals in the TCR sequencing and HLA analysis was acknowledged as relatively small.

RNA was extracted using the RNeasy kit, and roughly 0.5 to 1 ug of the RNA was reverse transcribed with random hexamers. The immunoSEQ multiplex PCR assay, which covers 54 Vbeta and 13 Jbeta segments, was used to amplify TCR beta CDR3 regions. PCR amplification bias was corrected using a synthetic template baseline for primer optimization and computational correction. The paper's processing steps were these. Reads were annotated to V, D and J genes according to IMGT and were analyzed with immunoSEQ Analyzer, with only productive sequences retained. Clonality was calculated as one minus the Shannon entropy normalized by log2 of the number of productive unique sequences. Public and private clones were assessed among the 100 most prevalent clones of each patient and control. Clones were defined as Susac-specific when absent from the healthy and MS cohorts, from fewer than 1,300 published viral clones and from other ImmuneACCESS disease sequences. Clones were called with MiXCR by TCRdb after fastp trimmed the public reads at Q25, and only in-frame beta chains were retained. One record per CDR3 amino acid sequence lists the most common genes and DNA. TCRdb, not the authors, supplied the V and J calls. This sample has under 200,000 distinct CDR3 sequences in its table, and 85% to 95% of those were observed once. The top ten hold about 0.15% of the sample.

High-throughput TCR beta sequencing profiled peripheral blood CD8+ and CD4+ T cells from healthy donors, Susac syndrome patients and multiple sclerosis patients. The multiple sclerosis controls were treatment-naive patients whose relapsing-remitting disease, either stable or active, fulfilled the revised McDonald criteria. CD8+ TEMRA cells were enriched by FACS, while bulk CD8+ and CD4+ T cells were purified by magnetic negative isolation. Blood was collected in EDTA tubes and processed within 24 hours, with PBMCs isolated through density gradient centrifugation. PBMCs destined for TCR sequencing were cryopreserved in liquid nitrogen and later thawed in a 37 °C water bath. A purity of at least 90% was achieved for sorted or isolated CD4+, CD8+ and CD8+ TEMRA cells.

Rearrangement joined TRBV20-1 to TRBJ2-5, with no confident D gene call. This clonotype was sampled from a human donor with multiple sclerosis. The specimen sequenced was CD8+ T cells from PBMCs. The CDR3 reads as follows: CSARVSYPETQYF. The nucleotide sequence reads TGCAGTGCTAGAGTTAGTTACCCAGAGACCCAGTACTTC.